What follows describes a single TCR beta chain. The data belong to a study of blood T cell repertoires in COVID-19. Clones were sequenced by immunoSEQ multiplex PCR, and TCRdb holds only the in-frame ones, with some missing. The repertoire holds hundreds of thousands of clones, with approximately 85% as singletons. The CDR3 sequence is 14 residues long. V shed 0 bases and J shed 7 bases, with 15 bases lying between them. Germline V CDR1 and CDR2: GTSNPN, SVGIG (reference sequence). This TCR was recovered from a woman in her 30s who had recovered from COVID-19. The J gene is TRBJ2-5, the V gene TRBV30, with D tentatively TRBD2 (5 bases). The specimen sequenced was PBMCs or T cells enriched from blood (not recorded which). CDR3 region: CAWSVGSALGTQYF. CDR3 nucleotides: TGTGCCTGGAGTGTGGGGTCAGCACTAGGGACCCAGTACTTC.